What follows are 16 T cell receptor beta chains derived from one specimen sequenced in a study of cytomegalovirus exposure and HLA in healthy donors. PCR amplification relied on 60 Vbeta primers (plus 13 Jbeta primers). Sequencing was performed with immunoSEQ multiplex PCR; in TCRdb, only in-frame clones are kept and a portion is missing. The repertoire consists of over 90,000 clones, with around 80% occurring once and the leading ten covering under 5.5%. Sequenced: PBMCs. The source is a middle-aged man in good health and CMV-seropositive.

The rearrangement links TRBV18 to TRBJ1-6, with a possible D match to TRBD1 (6 bases). Trimming cost V 2 bases and J 8 bases, with 10 bases left between them. Germline lookup yields CDR1 KGHSH and CDR2 LQKENI. The CDR3 has 14 residues. The DNA for the CDR3 is TGTGCCAGCTCACCAGGGGGCATGGATTCACCCCTCCACTTT. Its translation: CASSPGGMDSPLHF.

The chain carries TRBV9 and TRBJ2-1; 9 nucleotides line up with TRBD2. Germline CDR1 reads SGDLS; CDR2 reads YYNGEE. The CDR3 extends over 15 amino acids. With V trimmed by 8 bases and J by 4 bases, 10 bases remained unmatched. This CDR3 reads CASAKVAGDYNEQFF. Written as DNA, the CDR3 is TGTGCCAGTGCGAAGGTAGCGGGAGATTACAATGAGCAGTTCTTC. The variable domain in full, completed from reference TRBV9 and TRBJ2-1, reads DSGVTQTPKHLITATGQRVTLRCSPRSGDLSVYWYQQSLDQGLQFLIQYYNGEERAKGNILERFSAQQFPDLHSELNLSSLELGDSALYFCASAKVAGDYNEQFFGPGTRLTVL.

V gene TRBV7-2 combines with J gene TRBJ2-2; 7 nucleotides align to TRBD1. Trimming took 6 bases from V and 6 from J; bases not matched to a gene: 10. This CDR3 has 15 residues. Germline V gene data show CDR1 as SGHTA and CDR2 as FQGNSA. Written as DNA, the CDR3 is TGTGCCAGCAGTCTCGACAGGGTCGTCGCCGGGGAGCTGTTTTTT. Protein product: CASSLDRVVAGELFF.

The V call is TRBV6-1, the J call TRBJ2-2; possibly TRBD1 for D (6 bases). V was trimmed by 6 bases and J by 4 bases, leaving 12 bases between them. CDR1 and CDR2 (germline): MNHNS, SASEGT. The CDR3 has 14 amino acids. The chain's CDR3 is CASRFGTSTGELFF. The CDR3 bases are TGTGCCAGCAGGTTCGGGACAAGCACCGGGGAGCTGTTTTTT.

The rearrangement joins TRBV6-1 to TRBJ1-2; D is undetermined. The length of the CDR3 is 14 residues. Deletions cut 6 bases from V and 6 bases from J, with 17 bases between. Germline loops: CDR1 MNHNS, CDR2 SASEGT. This CDR3 is CASSQDLFIHGYTF. As DNA, the CDR3 is TGTGCCAGCAGCCAGGATCTCTTTATCCATGGCTACACCTTC.

The chain joins TRBV5-1 to TRBJ2-5, with TRBD2 matching over 10 bases. The DNA end is a closer match to TRBJ2-7, so the J assignment may be wrong. Germline CDR1 reads SGHRS; CDR2 reads YFSETQ. This CDR3 has 16 residues. In DNA form, the CDR3 reads TGCGCCAGCAGCTTGGAGACTAGCGGGTACCTATACGAGCAGTACTTC. Its protein product is CASSLETSGYLYEQYF.

The V call is TRBV28, the J call TRBJ1-1; D not certain. The CDR3 length is 16 residues. Per germline, CDR1 MDHEN and CDR2 SYDVKM. The ends were cut back, 5 bases at V and 0 bases at J, with 16 bases in the middle. CDR3 residues: CASSPTPGSLNTEAFF. CDR3 nucleotides: TGTGCCAGCAGTCCCACACCCGGGAGTCTGAACACTGAAGCTTTCTTT.

The rearrangement links TRBV4-1 to TRBJ2-7, with D tentatively TRBD1 (6 bases). The CDR3 is 13 residues long. V gave up 4 bases and J gave up 3 bases, with 10 bases separating them. Germline CDR1 and CDR2: MGHRA and YSYEKL. Written as DNA, the CDR3 is TGCGCCAGCAGCCCGACAGGAGTCTACGAGCAGTACTTC. Residues: CASSPTGVYEQYF.

The chain uses TRBV5-1 and TRBJ2-5; TRBD2 matches at 13 bases. The junction had 4 bases not matched to a gene; V was cut back by 4 bases and J by 1 base. This CDR3 is 16 amino acids long. Germline V gene data show CDR1 as SGHRS and CDR2 as YFSETQ. CDR3 DNA: TGCGCCAGCAGCCCTGGGACTAGCGGGACCCAAGAGACCCAGTACTTC. As protein: CASSPGTSGTQETQYF.

The chain couples TRBV9 to TRBJ2-3; the D is unclear. V was clipped by 0 bases and J by 3 bases, with 14 bases between them. The CDR3 runs to 16 residues. Germline CDR1 SGDLS, CDR2 YYNGEE. The CDR3 here is CASSVERGVGTDTQYF. DNA of the CDR3: TGTGCCAGCAGCGTAGAGCGAGGCGTGGGTACAGATACGCAGTATTTT.

The genes are TRBV14 and TRBJ2-3, with 11 bases fitting TRBD2. Unmatched junction bases numbered 5, after V lost 4 bases and J lost 2 bases. The CDR3 consists of 16 residues. Per germline, CDR1 SGHDN and CDR2 FVKESK. CDR3 in amino acids: CASSPSSGGITDTQYF. In DNA form, the CDR3 reads TGTGCCAGCAGCCCGTCTAGCGGGGGGATCACAGATACGCAGTATTTT.

V is TRBV6-5 and J is TRBJ1-2; D possibly corresponds to TRBD1 (6 bases). The CDR3 is made up of 14 amino acids. The germline CDR1 and CDR2 sequences are MNHEY and SVGAGI. Between the trimmed V and J ends, which lost 0 bases and 2 bases, there was a span of 7 bases. The CDR3 coding sequence is TGTGCCAGCAGTTACTCGCAGGGGAACTATGGCTACACCTTC. Its protein product is CASSYSQGNYGYTF.

CDR3 sequence: CASSPKLAGRNEQYF. CDR3 coding DNA: TGTGCCAGCAGCCCCAAACTAGCGGGGCGCAACGAGCAGTACTTC. V gene TRBV11-2 combines with J gene TRBJ2-7; 10 positions agree with TRBD2. This CDR3 has 15 residues. Trimming removed 5 bases from V and 5 bases from J; junction bases left unmatched: 9. Germline CDR1 is SGHAT and CDR2 is FQNNGV. Full variable domain (missing parts from reference TRBV11-2 and TRBJ2-7): EAGVAQSPRYKIIEKRQSVAFWCNPISGHATLYWYQQILGQGPKLLIQFQNNGVVDDSQLPKDRFSAERLKGVDSTLKIQPAKLEDSAVYLCASSPKLAGRNEQYFGPGTRLTVT.

This clone was picked up one time. The chain carries TRBV9 and TRBJ2-2, with D perhaps TRBD2 (5 bases). Germline V gene lookup returns CDR1 SGDLS and CDR2 YYNGEE. V was trimmed by 0 bases and J by 6 bases, leaving 6 bases between them. The CDR3 has 13 residues. The CDR3 bases are TGTGCCAGCAGCGTAGGCGGGTCCGGGGAGCTGTTTTTT. Amino acids: CASSVGGSGELFF.

This sequence joins TRBV2 and TRBJ1-5; no firm D call. Germline V gene sequence: CDR1 SNHLY, CDR2 FYNNEI. The CDR3 spans 14 residues. The V gene lost 2 bases and the J gene lost 4 bases, with 9 bases spanning the gap. CDR3 DNA sequence: TGTGCCAGCAGTGAAACAGCCGGTAATCAGCCCCAGCATTTT. Residues: CASSETAGNQPQHF.

This chain links TRBV5-4 with TRBJ1-6; D not certain. The CDR3 length is 13 residues. The germline V gene has CDR1 SGHNT and CDR2 YYREEE (reference sequence). Trimming cost V 5 bases and J 8 bases, with 11 bases left between them. The CDR3 coding sequence is TGTGCCAGCAGTTCCTTAATCTATTCACCCCTCCACTTT. Its translation: CASSSLIYSPLHF.